Below, one T cell receptor beta chain is given with its context. The data derive from a study of blood T cell repertoires in COVID-19. Study overall: The samples span acute and convalescent COVID-19 from the United States, Italy and Spain. PBMCs, B-cell-depleted T cells, or T cells were the source of the cDNA or gDNA that made up the material.

Authors' data handling: The assay estimated nucleated cells by amplifying reference gene primers. The assay was immunoSEQ multiplex PCR, and TCRdb's table has in-frame clones only and misses some. V and J calls and clone size follow that table, whereas D and trimming were derived from the DNA. The profile covers about 240,000 clones, with 86% appearing a single time and around 12% taken by the ten largest. V gave up 0 bases and J gave up 7 bases; unmatched junction bases: 3. The germline V gene encodes CDR1 MRHNA and CDR2 SNTAGT. The CDR3 extends over 15 amino acids. Sequencing input: peripheral blood. The TCR sequence derives from a man aged 80 or over with acute or convalescent COVID-19. J is TRBJ1-6 and V is TRBV6-4, with TRBD1 matching over 7 bases. CDR3 sequence: CASSDSRGVNSPLHF. In DNA form, the CDR3 reads TGTGCCAGCAGTGACTCCAGGGGGGTGAATTCACCCCTCCACTTT.